This T cell receptor (beta chain) is from a study of identical twins (TCRdb year 2016). Background on the whole study: To test whether fetal clonotypes persist, this study deep-sequenced TCR alpha and beta repertoires from monozygotic twins, from unrelated adults of various ages, and from cord blood. Replicate twin experiments were performed at different times using different library preparation protocols to rule out contamination.

In this sample, this clonotype turned up a few times. Which antigen it targets is not known. No much larger clone is present one base from it, and per-base qualities are unavailable. Receptors were amplified or captured by 5' RACE. The sequencer listed for this sample is Illumina HiSeq 2000. A universal primer binding site was added through template switching, and the final cDNA carried a unique molecular identifier so that TCR cDNA molecules could be counted accurately. Specific primers in the conserved constant-segment region were used to synthesize first-strand cDNA for the TCR alpha and beta chains. To control for contamination, each cDNA library was double barcoded with a SMART-Mk sample barcode plus Illumina barcodes. TruSeq adapter sequences, together with Illumina sample barcodes, were added in two successive PCR steps. TCR alpha and beta cDNA libraries were sequenced on the Illumina HiSeq platform with custom primers. The study's own analysis went as follows. MiGEC was used to process raw reads and extract unique molecular identifiers, and MiXCR was used to find CDR3 positions. Recombination models were inferred per individual with the repgenHMM and IGoR tools using an EM algorithm. Shared clonotypes were analyzed with the tcR package in R, and sharing was normalized by the product of cloneset sizes. To study raw recombination without the effects of thymic and clonal selection, out-of-frame nonproductive sequences were analyzed. The public sequencing data were trimmed at Q25 with fastp and processed into clonotypes with MiXCR by TCRdb, which kept only in-frame beta chains. Identical CDR3 protein sequences are pooled into one entry, listed with their most common genes and DNA. These V and J calls rely on TCRdb rather than the paper's analysis. In all, the sample holds hundreds of thousands of distinct CDR3 sequences, and 20% to 30% of those were seen once. Roughly 2.8% of the sample comes from the top ten.

The full study reports these points: Out-of-frame TCR alpha sharing in monozygotic twins was systematically underestimated by recombination models, whereas sharing between unrelated individuals was in agreement with the recombination models. Invariant T cells such as MAIT and iNKT could partly confound zero-insertion analyses, although diverse VJ usage argued against such confounding for most clonotypes. Abundant cord blood beta clonotypes had fewer insertions, young adult naive repertoires showed a similar but weaker trend, and memory repertoires showed no such trend. The excess sharing between twins in beta out-of-frame sequences was weaker because fewer shared sequences reduced the signal-to-noise ratio. Compared with coincidental sharing between unrelated individuals, an excess of low generation-probability sequences was observed among out-of-frame TCR alpha sequences shared between twins. Conclusions relied on cross-sectional statistical analysis, since the same donors could not be followed over many years.

Only healthy Caucasian donors were included. The twin cohort comprised three pairs of female monozygotic twins, all aged about 18 to 30 years. CD4+ and CD8+ T cell populations were isolated with positive isolation kits from Invitrogen. This sample also appeared in a second study, on T cells expressing NK-cell markers. The second source states: In sorted CD3+CD56+NKG2C+, CD3+CD56+NKG2C- and CD3+CD56-NKG2C+ T-cell subsets from several donors, TCR beta-chain repertoires were profiled. Seven of the eight sequenced donors were HCMV-seropositive and one was HCMV-seronegative. In several experiments an anti-gammadeltaTCR antibody was added to restrict sorting to alphabetaTCR-expressing T cells. In about 6 donors, the dominant CD3+CD56+NKG2C+ clonotypes were found to rank among the top 10 CD8+ clonotypes and to make up about 1.0-7.0% of CD8+ T cells. Those dominant clonotypes were again the most abundant among CD3+CD56-NKG2C+ cells in a handful of donors, at about 28.3-60.1%. Whether the expanded NKG2C-expressing T cell clones were specific for HCMV antigens remained unclear. All eight donors whose samples were sequenced were randomly selected healthy volunteers, three of them men and five women. To determine HCMV serostatus, a commercial ELISA kit was used to detect HCMV-specific IgG in serum. MIGEC was used to demultiplex reads and group reads by UMI, and MiTCR was used to assemble and quantify clonotypes. Only TCR cDNA sequences supported by at least two reads were kept to exclude erroneous sequences. The tcR package was used for downstream repertoire analysis, with clonotypes matched between fractions based on CDR3 nucleotide sequence plus V segment. VDJmatch was used to annotate antigen specificity against VDJdb, with one amino acid substitution allowed in CDR3.

Sequenced input: CD4+ T cells sorted from blood. The receptor comes from a woman aged 18 to 35 in good health.

Here is the DNA: TGCAGTGCTTCCCGGACTAGCGATTTCACAGATACGCAGTATTTT. Its protein reads: CSASRTSDFTDTQYF. The chain uses TRBV20-1 and TRBJ2-3; 9 bases in the middle match TRBD2. Based on the germline V gene (reference sequence), the CDR1 and CDR2 sequences are DFQATT and SNEGSKA. The CDR3 goes from the cysteine to the phenylalanine over 15 residues. Only the CDR3 part of the read is kept: 45 bases, read in frame from the first base. Here V drops 5 bases and J drops 2 bases, and the junction holds 8 bases not matched to any gene.